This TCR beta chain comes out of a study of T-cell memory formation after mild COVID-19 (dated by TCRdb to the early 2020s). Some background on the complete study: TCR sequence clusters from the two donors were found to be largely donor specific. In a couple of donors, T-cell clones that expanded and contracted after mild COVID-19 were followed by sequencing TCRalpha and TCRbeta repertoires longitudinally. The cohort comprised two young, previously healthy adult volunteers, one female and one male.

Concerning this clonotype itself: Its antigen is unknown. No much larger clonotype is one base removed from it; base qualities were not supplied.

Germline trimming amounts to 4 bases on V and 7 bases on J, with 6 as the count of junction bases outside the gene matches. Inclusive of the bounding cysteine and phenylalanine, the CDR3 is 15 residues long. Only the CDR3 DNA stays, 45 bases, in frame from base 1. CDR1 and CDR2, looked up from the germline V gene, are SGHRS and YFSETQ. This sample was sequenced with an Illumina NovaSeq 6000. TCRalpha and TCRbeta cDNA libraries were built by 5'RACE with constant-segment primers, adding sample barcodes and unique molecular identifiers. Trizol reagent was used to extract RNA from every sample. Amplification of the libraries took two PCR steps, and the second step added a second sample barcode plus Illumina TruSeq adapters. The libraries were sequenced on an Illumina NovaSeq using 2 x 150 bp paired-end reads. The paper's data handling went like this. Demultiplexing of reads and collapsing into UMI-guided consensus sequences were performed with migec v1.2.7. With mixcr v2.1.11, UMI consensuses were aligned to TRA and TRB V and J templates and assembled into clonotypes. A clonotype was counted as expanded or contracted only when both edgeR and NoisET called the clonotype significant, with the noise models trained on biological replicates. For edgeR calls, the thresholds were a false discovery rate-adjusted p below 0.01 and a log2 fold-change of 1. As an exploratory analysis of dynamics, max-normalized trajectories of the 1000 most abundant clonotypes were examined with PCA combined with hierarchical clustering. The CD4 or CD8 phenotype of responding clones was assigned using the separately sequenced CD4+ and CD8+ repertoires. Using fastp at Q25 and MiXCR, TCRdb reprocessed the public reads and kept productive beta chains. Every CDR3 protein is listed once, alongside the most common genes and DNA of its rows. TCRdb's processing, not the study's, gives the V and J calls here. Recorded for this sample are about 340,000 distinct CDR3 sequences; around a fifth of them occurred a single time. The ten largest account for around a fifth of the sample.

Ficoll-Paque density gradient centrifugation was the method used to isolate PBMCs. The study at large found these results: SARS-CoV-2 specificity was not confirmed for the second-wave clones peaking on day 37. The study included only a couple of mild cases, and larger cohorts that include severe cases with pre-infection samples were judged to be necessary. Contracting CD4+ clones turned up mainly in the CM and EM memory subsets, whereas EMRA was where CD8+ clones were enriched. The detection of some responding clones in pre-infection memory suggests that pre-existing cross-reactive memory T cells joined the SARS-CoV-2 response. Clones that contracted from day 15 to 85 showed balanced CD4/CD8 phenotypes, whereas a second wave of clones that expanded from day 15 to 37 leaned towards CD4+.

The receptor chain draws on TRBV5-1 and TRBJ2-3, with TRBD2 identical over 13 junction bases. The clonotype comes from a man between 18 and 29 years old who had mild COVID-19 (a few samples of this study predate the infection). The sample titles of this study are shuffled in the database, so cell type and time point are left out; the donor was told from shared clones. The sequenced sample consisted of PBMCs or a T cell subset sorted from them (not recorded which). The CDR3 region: CASSPPLAGGHTQYF. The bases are TGCGCCAGCAGCCCGCCACTAGCGGGGGGGCATACGCAGTATTTT.